This TCR beta chain was observed in a study of CXCR3-negative and CXCR3-positive naive CD8 T cells (dated by TCRdb to between 2018 and 2021). Notes on the research overall: In total, 130 million to 150 million TRB reads were obtained, or roughly 1.5 +/- 0.3 million reads per library. The diversity and physicochemical repertoire analyses included about a dozen donors pooled from two independent experiments. TRBV-TRBJ cluster analysis included naive subsets from five or six donors and memory cells from 3 donors. Results the study describes overall, beyond this receptor: Similar TRBV-TRBJ usage was shown by naive CXCR3-negative and CXCR3-positive cells from the same donor, whereas distinct patterns were shown by memory cells. Because surface CD5, which has been linked to self-reactivity in mice, was comparable between naive subsets, TCR interaction strength was also inferred from TRB CDR3 physicochemical properties. Comparably high repertoire diversity was found in both naive subsets, whereas much lower repertoire diversity was found in memory CD8+ T cells. TRB CDR3s from CXCR3-positive naive cells showed higher hydrophobicity (lower Kidera factor 4), lower energy, and higher strength and volume indices than CXCR3-negative naive cells. Freshly isolated PBMCs were used for most assays because CXCR3 expression went down partially after cryopreservation.

Each CD8+ T cell subset was flow-sorted in triplicate, with over 250,000 cells per subset placed directly into RLT lysis buffer. Naive CD8+ T cells were defined stringently as CD45RO-CCR7+CD27+CD95- to exclude memory contaminants. Standard density gradient centrifugation was used to isolate peripheral blood mononuclear cells from buffy coats. Naive CXCR3-negative and CXCR3-positive CD8+ T cells were flow-sorted using a FACSAria III. An RNeasy Mini Kit was used to extract total RNA from the sorted cells. As for this clonotype: The specificity of this receptor is unknown.

Sequencing instrument: NextSeq 550. The Human TCR Profiling Kit (MiLaboratory) was used to prepare UMI-labeled 5' RACE TRB cDNA libraries. cDNA synthesis used the entire amount of extracted RNA, and PCR amplification then used the entire amount of cDNA produced. The libraries were made side by side, with each library going through the same number of PCR cycles. The authors processed their data as follows. MIGEC and MiXCR extracted about 53,000 +/- 10,000 unique UMI-labeled TRB cDNA molecules per library, requiring at least two reads per UMI. An average of roughly 40,000 +/- 10,000 functional in-frame TRB CDR3 nucleotide clonotypes without stop codons was found per library. After downsampling to 5000 UMI-labeled TRB molecules per sample, diversity metrics such as normalized Shannon-Wiener and Chao1 were calculated in VDJtools. For the central five CDR3 residues, VDJtools calculated physicochemical properties weighted by clonotype size, namely interaction energy, strength, volume and Kidera factor 4. With the reads reprocessed by TCRdb, a single entry stands for each CDR3 protein sequence and no DNA is reported. TCRdb's processing, not the authors', yielded these V and J calls. This sample's table lists about 130,000 distinct CDR3 sequences. The ten largest account for 0.29% of the sample.

The receptor was derived from a human donor in good health. Some clones in this sample may be carry-over from other donors' samples. Specimen: naive CXCR3- CD8+ T cells from blood. Explained via the paper, the cell subset or site label denotes: CD45RO-CCR7+CD27+CD95- naive CD8+ T cells lacking CXCR3 (TNR3-).

CDR3 sequence: CASTPVVGAWTGELFF. Rearrangement joined TRBV12-3 or TRBV12-4 to TRBJ2-2; TCRdb calls TRBD1, which cannot be checked without DNA. Its CDR3 holds 16 amino acids, cysteine through phenylalanine. No DNA sequence was recorded.